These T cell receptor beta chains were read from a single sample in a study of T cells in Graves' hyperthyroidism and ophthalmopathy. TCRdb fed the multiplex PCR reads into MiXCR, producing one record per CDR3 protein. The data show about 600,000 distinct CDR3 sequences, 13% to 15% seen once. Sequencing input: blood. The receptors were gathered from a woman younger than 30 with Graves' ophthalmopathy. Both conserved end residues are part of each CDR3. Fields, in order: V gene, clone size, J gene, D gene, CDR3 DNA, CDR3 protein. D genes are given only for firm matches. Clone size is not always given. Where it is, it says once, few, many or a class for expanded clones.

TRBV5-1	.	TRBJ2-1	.	TGCGCCAGCAGCTTGGCCGGCACTCTCTGGAATGAGCAGTTCTTC	CASSLAGTLWNEQFF
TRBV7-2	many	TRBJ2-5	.	TGTGCCAGCAGTTTACCCGGATCACCTGAGGGAGCAGAGACCCAGTACTTC	CASSLPGSPEGAETQYF
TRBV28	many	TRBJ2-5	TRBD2	TGTGCCAGCACCTCCGTTGGGGAGGGGCAAGGAGAGACCCAGTACTTC	CASTSVGEGQGETQYF
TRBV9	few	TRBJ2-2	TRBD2	TGTGCCAGCAGCGCCTCCCTTCGTCTAGCGGAGAACACCGGGGAGCTGTTTTTT	CASSASLRLAENTGELFF
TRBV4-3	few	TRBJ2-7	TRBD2	TGCGCCAGCAGCCAAGAACTAGCGGGAGCTAGTACGAGGGAGCAGTACTTC	CASSQELAGASTREQYF
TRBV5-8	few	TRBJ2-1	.	TGTGCCAGCAGCCCCCGCAAATCCGGAATTTACAATGAGCAGTTCTTC	CASSPRKSGIYNEQFF
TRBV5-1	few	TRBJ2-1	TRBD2	TGCGCCAGCAGCTTCTCCTCACTAGCGGGAGGGCACTCCTACAATGAGCAGTTCTTC	CASSFSSLAGGHSYNEQFF
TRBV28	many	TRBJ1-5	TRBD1	TGTGCCAGCAGTTCTCCGGGACAGGGGAATCAGCCCCAGCATTTT	CASSSPGQGNQPQHF
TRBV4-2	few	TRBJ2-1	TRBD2	TGTGCCAGCAGCCAAGAGGGTCTAGCGGTTAATGAGCAGTTCTTC	CASSQEGLAVNEQFF
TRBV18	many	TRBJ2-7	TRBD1	TGTGCCAGCTCACCGATAAGGGACAGCTACGAGCAGTACTTC	CASSPIRDSYEQYF
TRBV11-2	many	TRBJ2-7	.	TGTGCCAGCAGCTTAGGTCGTGGTAGCGTAAAACCCAACTCCTACGAGCAGTACTTC	CASSLGRGSVKPNSYEQYF
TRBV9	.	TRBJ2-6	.	TGTGCCAGCAGCTTCGGTCGCTCTGGGGCCAACGTCCTGACTTTC	CASSFGRSGANVLTF
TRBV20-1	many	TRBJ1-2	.	TGCAGTGCTCCGGGACGGACCTATGGCTACACCTTC	CSAPGRTYGYTF
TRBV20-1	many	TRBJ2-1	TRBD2	TGCAGTGCTAGGGGCCTGACTAGCGGCTCCTACAATGAGCAGTTCTTC	CSARGLTSGSYNEQFF
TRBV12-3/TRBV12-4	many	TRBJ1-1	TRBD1	TGTGCCAGCAGCCTCGGGACAGGGACGGCTTTCTTT	CASSLGTGTAFF
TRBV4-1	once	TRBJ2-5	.	TGCGCCAGCAGCCAAGACGGGGTAAGGGCTGAGACCCAGTACTTC	CASSQDGVRAETQYF
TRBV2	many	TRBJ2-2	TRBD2	TGTGCCAGCAGTTCAACTAGCGGAAAGAACACCGGGGAGCTGTTTTTT	CASSSTSGKNTGELFF
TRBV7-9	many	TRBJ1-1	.	TGTGCCAGCAGCCAAGAATATACTGAAGCTTTCTTT	CASSQEYTEAFF
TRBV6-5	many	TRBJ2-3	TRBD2	TGTGCCAGCAGTTACTCGAAGGGACTAGCGGGTAGCACAGATACGCAGTATTTT	CASSYSKGLAGSTDTQYF
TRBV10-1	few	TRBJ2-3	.	TGCGCCAGCAAGAAGGCGGGGCTCACAGATACGCAGTATTTT	CASKKAGLTDTQYF
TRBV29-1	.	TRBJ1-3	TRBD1	TGCAGCGTTGAAGTGCCTTGGCCAGGGGGCTCTGGAAACACCACATATTTT	CSVEVPWPGGSGNTTYF
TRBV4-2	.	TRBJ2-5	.	TGTGCCAGCAGCCCCCAGGGGCGGGGAAACCAAGAGACCCAGTACTTC	CASSPQGRGNQETQYF
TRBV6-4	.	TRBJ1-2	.	TGTGCCAGCAGTGACGACGCGGCTCGCTATGGCTACACCTTC	CASSDDAARYGYTF
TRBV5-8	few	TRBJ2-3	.	TGTGCCAGCAGCCCCGGGACCTACACAGATACGCAGTATTTT	CASSPGTYTDTQYF
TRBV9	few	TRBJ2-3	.	TGTGCCAGCAGCGTTTTAGCGGTTGCCCCGCAAGATACGCAGTATTTT	CASSVLAVAPQDTQYF